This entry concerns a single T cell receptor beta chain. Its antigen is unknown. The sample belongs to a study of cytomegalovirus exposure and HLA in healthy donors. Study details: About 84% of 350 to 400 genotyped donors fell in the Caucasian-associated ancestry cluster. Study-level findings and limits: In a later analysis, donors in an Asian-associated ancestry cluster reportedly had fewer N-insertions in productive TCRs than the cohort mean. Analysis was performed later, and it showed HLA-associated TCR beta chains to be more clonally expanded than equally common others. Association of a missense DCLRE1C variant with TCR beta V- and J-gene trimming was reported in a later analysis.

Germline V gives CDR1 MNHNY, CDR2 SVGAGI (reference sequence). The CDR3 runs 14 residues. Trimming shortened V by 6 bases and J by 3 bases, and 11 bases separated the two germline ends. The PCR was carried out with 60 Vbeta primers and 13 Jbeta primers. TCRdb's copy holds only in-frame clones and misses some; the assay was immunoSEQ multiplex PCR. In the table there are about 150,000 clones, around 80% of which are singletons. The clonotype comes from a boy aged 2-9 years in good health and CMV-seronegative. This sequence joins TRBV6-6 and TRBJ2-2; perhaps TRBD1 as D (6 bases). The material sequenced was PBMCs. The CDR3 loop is CASSLGQYTGELFF. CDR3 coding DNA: TGTGCCAGCAGCCTAGGACAGTACACCGGGGAGCTGTTTTTT.